The sequence of this TCR beta chain was determined in a study of spatial heterogeneity in lung cancer. On the study more broadly: Raw reads showed each unique TCR and UMI combination turning up more than ten times on average.

Study-wide results and limits: Blood contained ubiquitous expanded tumor TCRs more at resection than at follow-up.

Time point specified: sample taken at primary tumor resection. The input material, whole RNA from tumor, nontumor lung or frozen PBMC, was sequenced unsorted. There were some 70 donors, all of them untreated patients with early-stage non-small cell lung cancer. TCRdb called the 5' RACE reads again in MiXCR, with one record for every CDR3 protein. The data contain around 23,000 distinct CDR3 sequences, roughly 3% of them singletons. This CDR3 region has 15 residues. Germline CDR1 LNHNV, CDR2 YYDKDF (reference sequence). V gave up 3 bases and J gave up 0 bases, with 11 bases separating them. The sample holds many counts of this clonotype. Its target is not known.

V usage is TRBV15 and J usage is TRBJ1-2; D ambiguous. This sequence was found in a female donor with early-stage non-small cell lung cancer. The sample here was PBMCs, taken at surgery. CDR3 loop: CATSRGLHTNYGYTF. The CDR3 coding sequence is TGTGCCACCAGCAGGGGTTTGCATACTAACTATGGCTACACCTTC. Complete variable domain (other parts from reference TRBV15 and TRBJ1-2): DAMVIQNPRYQVTQFGKPVTLSCSQTLNHNVMYWYQQKSSQAPKLLFHYYDKDFNNEADTPDNFQSRRPNTSFCFLDIRSPGLGDTAMYLCATSRGLHTNYGYTFGSGTRLTVV.